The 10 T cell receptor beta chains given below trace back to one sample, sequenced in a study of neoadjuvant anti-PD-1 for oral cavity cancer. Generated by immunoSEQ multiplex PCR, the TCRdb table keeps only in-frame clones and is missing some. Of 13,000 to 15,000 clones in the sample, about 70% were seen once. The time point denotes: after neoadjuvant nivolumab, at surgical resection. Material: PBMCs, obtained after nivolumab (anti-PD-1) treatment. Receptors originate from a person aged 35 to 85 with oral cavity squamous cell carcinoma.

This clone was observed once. CDR3 residues: CASRPGLAEETQYF. As DNA, the CDR3 is TGTGCCAGCAGGCCGGGACTAGCGGAAGAGACCCAGTACTTC. V and J are TRBV2 and TRBJ2-5; 11 bases are shared with TRBD2. Trimming at V came to 6 bases and at J to 3 bases, leaving 3 bases not matched to a gene. Looked up from germline, CDR1 is SNHLY and CDR2 is FYNNEI. This CDR3 has 14 residues. Looking up the rest from reference TRBV2 and TRBJ2-5 gives the full variable domain: EPEVTQTPSHQVTQMGQEVILRCVPISNHLYFYWYRQILGQKVEFLVSFYNNEISEKSEIFDDQFSVERPDGSNFTLKIRSTKLEDSAMYFCASRPGLAEETQYFGPGTRLLVL.

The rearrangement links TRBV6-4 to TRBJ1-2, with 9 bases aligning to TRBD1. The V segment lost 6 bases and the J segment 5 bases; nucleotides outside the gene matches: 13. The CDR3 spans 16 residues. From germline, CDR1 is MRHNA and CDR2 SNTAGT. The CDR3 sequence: CASSREPGQGSYGYTF. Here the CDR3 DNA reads TGTGCCAGCAGCCGAGAGCCGGGACAGGGAAGTTATGGCTACACCTTC.

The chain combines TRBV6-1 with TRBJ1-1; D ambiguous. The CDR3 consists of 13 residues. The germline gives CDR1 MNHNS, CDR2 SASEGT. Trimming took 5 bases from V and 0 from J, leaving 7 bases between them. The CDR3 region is CASSLPMNTEAFF. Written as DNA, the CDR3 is TGTGCCAGCAGTCTCCCGATGAACACTGAAGCTTTCTTT.

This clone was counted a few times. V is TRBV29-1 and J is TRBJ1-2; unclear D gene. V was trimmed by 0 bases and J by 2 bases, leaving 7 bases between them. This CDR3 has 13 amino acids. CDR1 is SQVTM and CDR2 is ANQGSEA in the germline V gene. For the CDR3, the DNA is TGCAGCGTTGAAGATTACGGCAACTATGGCTACACCTTC. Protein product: CSVEDYGNYGYTF. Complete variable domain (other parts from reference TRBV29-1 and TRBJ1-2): SAVISQKPSRDICQRGTSLTIQCQVDSQVTMMFWYRQQPGQSLTLIATANQGSEATYESGFVIDKFPISRPNLTFSTLTVSNMSPEDSSIYLCSVEDYGNYGYTFGSGTRLTVV.

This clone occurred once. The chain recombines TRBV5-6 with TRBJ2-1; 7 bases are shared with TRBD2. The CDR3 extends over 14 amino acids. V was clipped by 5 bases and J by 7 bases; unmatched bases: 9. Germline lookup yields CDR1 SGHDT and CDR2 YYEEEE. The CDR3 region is CASRLSGMGNEQFF. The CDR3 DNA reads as TGTGCCAGCAGACTAAGCGGGATGGGGAATGAGCAGTTCTTC.

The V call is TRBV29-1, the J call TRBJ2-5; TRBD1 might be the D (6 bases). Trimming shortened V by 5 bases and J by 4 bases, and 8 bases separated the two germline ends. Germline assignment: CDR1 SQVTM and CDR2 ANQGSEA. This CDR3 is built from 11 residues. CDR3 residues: CSVLGGETQYF. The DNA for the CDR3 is TGCAGCGTTTTAGGGGGAGAGACCCAGTACTTC.

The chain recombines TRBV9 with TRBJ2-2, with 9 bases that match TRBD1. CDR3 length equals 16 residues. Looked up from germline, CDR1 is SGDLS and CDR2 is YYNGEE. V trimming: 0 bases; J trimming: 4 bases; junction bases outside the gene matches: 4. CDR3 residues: CASSVGRGQGTGELFF. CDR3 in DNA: TGTGCCAGCAGCGTAGGGCGGGGACAGGGCACCGGGGAGCTGTTTTTT.

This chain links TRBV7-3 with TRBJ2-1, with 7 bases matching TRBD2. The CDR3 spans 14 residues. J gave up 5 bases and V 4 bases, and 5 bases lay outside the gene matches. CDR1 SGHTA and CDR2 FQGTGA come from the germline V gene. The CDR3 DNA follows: TGTGCCAGCAGCTCCAGCGGGAACAACAATGAGCAGTTCTTC. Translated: CASSSSGNNNEQFF.

The CDR3 region has the DNA TGTGCCAGCAGCCCGGGACTCAAAGAGACCCAGTACTTC. Its protein is CASSPGLKETQYF. The chain has TRBV5-6 and TRBJ2-5, with a tentative D call TRBD2 (6 bases). The germline CDR1 and CDR2 sequences are SGHDT and YYEEEE. V was cut by 4 bases and J by 3 bases, with 10 bases left in between. This CDR3 region has 13 residues. Looking up the rest from reference TRBV5-6 and TRBJ2-5 gives the full variable domain: DAGVTQSPTHLIKTRGQQVTLRCSPKSGHDTVSWYQQALGQGPQFIFQYYEEEERQRGNFPDRFSGHQFPNYSSELNVNALLLGDSALYLCASSPGLKETQYFGPGTRLLVL.

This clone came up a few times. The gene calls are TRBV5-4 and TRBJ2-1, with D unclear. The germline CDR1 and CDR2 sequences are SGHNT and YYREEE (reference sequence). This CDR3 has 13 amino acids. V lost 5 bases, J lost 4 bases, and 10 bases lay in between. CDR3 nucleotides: TGTGCCAGCAGAATCAAGGGTTACAATGAGCAGTTCTTC. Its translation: CASRIKGYNEQFF.